The 16 T cell receptor beta chains presented below share a single source sample, sequenced in a study of T cells after yellow fever vaccination. Each CDR3 protein is one row after TCRdb ran MiXCR on the 5' RACE reads. The data show 300,000 to 400,000 distinct CDR3 sequences, approximately 12% seen once. The sample was CD4+ T cells sorted from PBMCs, taken 15 days after the yellow fever booster vaccination. The receptor source for this set is a man younger than 30 who received the YFV17D yellow fever vaccine.

This chain uses TRBV6-5 with TRBJ1-1; 8 bases map to TRBD1. Germline CDR1 reads MNHEY; CDR2 reads SVGAGI. The CDR3 length is 14 residues. V lost 6 bases and J lost 5; bases outside the gene matches: 8. The CDR3 protein is CASRDRASETEAFF. DNA of the CDR3: TGTGCCAGCAGGGACAGGGCCTCGGAGACTGAAGCTTTCTTT.

Concerning this clonotype itself: One end of the junction fails to match germline, which may point to a read error. This chain links TRBV2 with TRBJ2-7; D assignment may be TRBD1 or TRBD2 (5 bases each). This CDR3 has 11 amino acids. Germline CDR1 is SNHLY and CDR2 is FYNNEI. In DNA, the CDR3 is TGTGCCAGCGTCGGACTGGGACGACCGAGATTC. The encoded protein is CASVGLGRPRF.

The V and J genes are TRBV6-1 and TRBJ1-5; 7 bases are a match to TRBD1. Germline assignment: CDR1 MNHNS and CDR2 SASEGT. The CDR3 length is 15 residues. With V trimmed by 5 bases and J by 6 bases, 10 bases remained unmatched. DNA for the CDR3: TGTGCCAGCAGTCCAAGCTTGAGGGGGCGTCAGCCCCAGCATTTT. Translated: CASSPSLRGRQPQHF.

The chain has TRBV27 and TRBJ2-5, with D possibly matching TRBD1 (6 bases). The V gene lost 6 bases and the J gene lost 1 base, with 21 bases spanning the gap. CDR1 is MNHEY, CDR2 SMNVEV, per germline (reference sequence). The CDR3 extends over 17 amino acids. The CDR3 sequence: CASSPLIQGPLQETQYF. The DNA for the CDR3 is TGTGCCAGCAGCCCGTTGATACAGGGCCCCCTCCAAGAGACCCAGTACTTC.

This clonotype came up many times. The rearrangement uses TRBV5-1 and TRBJ2-3; possibly TRBD1 for D (6 bases). The CDR3 extends over 13 amino acids. Germline values: CDR1 SGHRS, CDR2 YFSETQ. V shed 4 bases and J shed 2 bases, with 8 bases lying between them. CDR3 sequence: CASSRDNTDTQYF. The DNA for the CDR3 is TGCGCCAGCAGCCGGGACAACACAGATACGCAGTATTTT.

This clonotype was picked up a small number of times. This chain connects TRBV10-1 to TRBJ1-2, with 9 bases matching TRBD1. This CDR3 has 14 amino acids. From germline, CDR1 is WNHNN and CDR2 SYGVQD (reference sequence). J lost 8 bases, V lost 9 bases, and 13 bases had no gene match. The CDR3: CASSSGQGSWGYTF. The CDR3 region has the DNA TGCGCCAGTAGTTCGGGACAGGGATCGTGGGGCTACACCTTC.

This clonotype was found a few times. The J gene is TRBJ2-1, the V gene TRBV29-1; D gene unclear. Per the germline V gene, CDR1 is SQVTM and CDR2 is ANQGSEA. V was cut by 7 bases and J by 3 bases, with 16 bases left in between. CDR3 size: 14 residues. This chain's CDR3 is CSGVTPSIYNEQFF. Written as DNA, the CDR3 is TGCAGCGGGGTTACACCATCCATCTACAATGAGCAGTTCTTC.

The rearrangement joins TRBV6-5 to TRBJ2-4; 7 nucleotides align to TRBD1. The CDR3 covers 15 residues. The germline V gene has CDR1 MNHEY and CDR2 SVGAGI. V was pared by 2 bases and J by 1 base, with 2 bases of the junction left unmatched. CDR3 region: CASSYGQDAKNIQYF. DNA of the CDR3: TGTGCCAGCAGTTACGGACAGGATGCCAAAAACATTCAGTACTTC.

V is TRBV20-1 and J is TRBJ2-1; 7 positions agree with TRBD2. CDR1 is DFQATT, CDR2 SNEGSKA, per germline (reference sequence). J was trimmed by 4 bases and V by 4 bases; bases with no gene match: 13. CDR3 length equals 16 residues. The CDR3 region is CSAIYIGLAVYNEQFF. The CDR3 DNA is TGCAGTGCTATTTATATTGGTCTAGCGGTATACAATGAGCAGTTCTTC.

In this sample, this clonotype turned up many times. The chain carries TRBV10-3 and TRBJ1-2, with a possible D match to TRBD1 (5 bases). Trimming cost V 3 bases and J 8 bases, with 13 bases left between them. This CDR3 spans 13 amino acids. CDR1 is ENHRY, CDR2 SYGVKD, per germline. The CDR3 nucleotides are TGTGCCATCAGTGAACGACAGATCTACGGCTACACCTTC. Protein product: CAISERQIYGYTF.

This rearrangement joins TRBV4-3 to TRBJ2-3, with 9 bases identical to TRBD1. CDR1 and CDR2 (germline): LGHNA, YSLEER. J gave up 11 bases and V 0 bases, and 6 bases lay outside the gene matches. The CDR3 is made up of 14 amino acids. CDR3 in DNA: TGCGCCAGCAGCCAAGATAGATTGACAGGGGGGCAGTATTTT. This sequence encodes CASSQDRLTGGQYF.

This clonotype was picked up a small number of times. The chain combines TRBV27 with TRBJ2-3; tentatively, D is TRBD1 or TRBD2 (5 bases each). Germline V gene data show CDR1 as MNHEY and CDR2 as SMNVEV (reference sequence). V lost 6 bases and J 10 bases, leaving 23 bases between the germline ends. CDR3 size: 15 residues. CDR3 loop: CASRPSGAPGGAQYF. The CDR3 region has the DNA TGTGCCAGCAGGCCATCCGGGGCCCCAGGAGGAGCGCAGTATTTT.

This clonotype was detected many times. V gene TRBV7-6 combines with J gene TRBJ2-5, with D perhaps matching TRBD2 (6 bases). The CDR3 has 14 amino acids. The V gene lost 4 bases and the J gene lost 2 bases, with 11 bases spanning the gap. The V gene's germline CDR1 is SGHVS and CDR2 FNYEAQ. This chain's CDR3 is CASSSGSGQETQYF. CDR3 sequence (DNA): TGTGCCAGCAGCTCGGGTAGCGGACAAGAGACCCAGTACTTC.

The table lists this clonotype with a count of one. This chain links TRBV7-9 with TRBJ2-3; 7 positions agree with TRBD1. The CDR3 has 13 residues. Germline CDR1 and CDR2: SEHNR and FQNEAQ (reference sequence). Trimming at V came to 7 bases and at J to 5 bases, leaving 6 bases not matched to a gene. The CDR3 is CASKGTGEDTQYF. The DNA of the CDR3 is TGTGCCAGCAAAGGAACAGGGGAAGATACGCAGTATTTT.

This chain's CDR3 is CASSGQGTYNEQFF. The CDR3 nucleotides read TGTGCCAGCAGCGGACAGGGAACCTACAATGAGCAGTTCTTC. The chain links TRBV2 to TRBJ2-1, with 8 bases fitting TRBD1. The CDR3 is 14 amino acids. CDR1 is SNHLY and CDR2 is FYNNEI in the germline V gene. V lost 6 bases, J lost 2 bases, and 3 bases stayed unmatched.

The chain combines TRBV7-2 with TRBJ1-6; D is uncertain. Germline loops: CDR1 SGHTA, CDR2 FQGNSA. Trimming left V 5 bases short and J 6 bases short, with 11 bases between. The CDR3 runs 14 residues. CDR3 loop: CASSPAGINSPLHF. CDR3 DNA: TGTGCCAGCAGCCCGGCCGGGATTAATTCACCCCTCCACTTT.